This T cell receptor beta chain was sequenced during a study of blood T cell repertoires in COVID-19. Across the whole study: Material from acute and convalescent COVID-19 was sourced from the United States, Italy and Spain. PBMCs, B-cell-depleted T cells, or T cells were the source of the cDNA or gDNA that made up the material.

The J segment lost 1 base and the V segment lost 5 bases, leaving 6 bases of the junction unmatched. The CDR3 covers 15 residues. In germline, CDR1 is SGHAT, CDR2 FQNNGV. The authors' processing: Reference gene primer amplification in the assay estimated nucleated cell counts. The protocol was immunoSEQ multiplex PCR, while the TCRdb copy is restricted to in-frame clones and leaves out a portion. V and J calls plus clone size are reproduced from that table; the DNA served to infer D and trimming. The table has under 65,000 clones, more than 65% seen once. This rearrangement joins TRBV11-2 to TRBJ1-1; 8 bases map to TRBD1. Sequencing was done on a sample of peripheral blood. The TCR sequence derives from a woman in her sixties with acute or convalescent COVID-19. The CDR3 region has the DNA TGTGCCAGCAGCGTCGACAGGGGTGGGAACACTGAAGCTTTCTTT. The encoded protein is CASSVDRGGNTEAFF.